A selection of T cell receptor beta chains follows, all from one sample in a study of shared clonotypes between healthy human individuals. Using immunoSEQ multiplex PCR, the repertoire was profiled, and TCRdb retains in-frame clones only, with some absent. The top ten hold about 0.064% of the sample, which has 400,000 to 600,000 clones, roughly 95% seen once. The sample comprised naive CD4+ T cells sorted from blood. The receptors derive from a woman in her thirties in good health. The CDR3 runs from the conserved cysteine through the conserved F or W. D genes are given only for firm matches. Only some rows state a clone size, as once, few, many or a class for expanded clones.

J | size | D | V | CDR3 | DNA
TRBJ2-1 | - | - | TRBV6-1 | CASSEEGGIVHEQFF | TGTGCCAGCAGTGAGGAGGGGGGCATTGTTCATGAGCAGTTCTTC
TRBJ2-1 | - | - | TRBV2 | CASSDSPRRGGGEQFF | TGTGCCAGCAGTGATTCCCCGCGACGAGGGGGGGGTGAGCAGTTCTTC
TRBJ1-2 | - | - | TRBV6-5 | CASSYSQKYGYTF | TGTGCCAGCAGTTACTCCCAGAAATATGGCTACACCTTC
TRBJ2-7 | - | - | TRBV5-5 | CASSSLPDTKKYEQYF | TGTGCCAGCAGCTCATTACCGGACACAAAAAAATACGAGCAGTACTTC
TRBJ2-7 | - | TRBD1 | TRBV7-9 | CASRPGQGSYEQYF | TGTGCCAGCAGACCGGGACAGGGGAGCTACGAGCAGTACTTC
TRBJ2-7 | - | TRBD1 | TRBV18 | CASSPRVGTGGNYEQYF | TGTGCCAGCTCACCACGGGTAGGGACAGGGGGGAACTACGAGCAGTACTTC
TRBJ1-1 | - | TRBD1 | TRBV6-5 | CASSGGQGETEAFF | TGTGCCAGCAGCGGAGGACAGGGAGAAACTGAAGCTTTCTTT
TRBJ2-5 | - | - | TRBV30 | CAWSVMAGWEQYF | TGTGCCTGGAGTGTTATGGCAGGGTGGGAGCAGTACTTC
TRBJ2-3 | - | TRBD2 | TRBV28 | CASSLVAGHSTDTQYF | TGTGCCAGCAGCTTAGTAGCGGGACACAGCACAGATACGCAGTATTTT
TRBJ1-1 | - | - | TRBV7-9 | CASSLGSTEAFF | TGTGCCAGCAGCTTAGGAAGCACTGAAGCTTTCTTT
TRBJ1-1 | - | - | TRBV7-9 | CASSLEGLPGTEAFF | TGTGCCAGCAGCTTAGAGGGTCTTCCGGGCACTGAAGCTTTCTTT
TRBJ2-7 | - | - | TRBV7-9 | CASSGMSFLGYEQYF | TGTGCCAGCAGCGGAATGTCCTTCCTAGGCTACGAGCAGTACTTC
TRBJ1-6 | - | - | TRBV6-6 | CASSHLRGNSPLHF | TGTGCCAGCAGTCACCTAAGGGGGAATTCACCCCTCCACTTT
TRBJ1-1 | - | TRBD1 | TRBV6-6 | CASSSDRGNTEAFF | TGTGCCAGCAGTTCCGACAGGGGAAACACTGAAGCTTTCTTT
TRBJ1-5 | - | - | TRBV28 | CASRDPGPQHF | TGTGCCAGCCGTGACCCTGGGCCCCAGCATTTT
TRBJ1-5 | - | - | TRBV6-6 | CASSPGQGNQPQHF | TGTGCCAGCAGTCCCGGGCAGGGCAATCAGCCCCAGCATTTT
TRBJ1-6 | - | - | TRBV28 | CASSSGSSYNSPLHF | TGTGCCAGCAGTTCAGGGAGCTCCTATAATTCACCCCTCCACTTT
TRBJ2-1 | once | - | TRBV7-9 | CASSLVSVEQFF | TGTGCCAGCAGCTTAGTCAGTGTTGAGCAGTTCTTC
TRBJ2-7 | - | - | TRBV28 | CASSFAGSYEQYF | TGTGCCAGCAGTTTCGCGGGCTCCTACGAGCAGTACTTC
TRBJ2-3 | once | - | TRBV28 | CASSLEDTQYF | TGTGCCAGCAGTTTAGAAGATACGCAGTATTTT
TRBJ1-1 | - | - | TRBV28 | CASSFPGGNTEAFF | TGTGCCAGCAGTTTTCCCGGGGGGAACACTGAAGCTTTCTTT
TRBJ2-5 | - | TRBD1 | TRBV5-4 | CASSRDRTETQYF | TGTGCCAGCAGCCGGGACAGAACAGAGACCCAGTACTTC
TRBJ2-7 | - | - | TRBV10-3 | CAISESSPQGGEQYF | TGTGCCATCAGTGAGTCTTCCCCACAGGGAGGCGAGCAGTACTTC
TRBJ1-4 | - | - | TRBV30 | CAWSVTNEKLFF | TGTGCCTGGAGTGTCACTAATGAAAAACTGTTTTTT
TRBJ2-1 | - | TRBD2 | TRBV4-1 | CASSQRSSGRGNEQFF | TGCGCCAGCAGCCAGAGATCTAGCGGGAGAGGCAATGAGCAGTTCTTC
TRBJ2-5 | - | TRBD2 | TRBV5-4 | CASSSASGSVETQYF | TGTGCCAGCAGCTCAGCTAGCGGGAGTGTGGAGACCCAGTACTTC
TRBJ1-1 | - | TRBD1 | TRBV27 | CASSSAGTGVTEAFF | TGTGCCAGCAGTTCCGCCGGGACAGGGGTCACTGAAGCTTTCTTT
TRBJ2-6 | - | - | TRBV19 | CASRGADGYSGANVLTF | TGTGCCAGTAGGGGGGCGGACGGATATTCTGGGGCCAACGTCCTGACTTTC
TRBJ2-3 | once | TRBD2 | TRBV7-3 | CASSLLLAGVDTDTQYF | TGTGCCAGCAGCCTATTACTAGCGGGAGTTGACACAGATACGCAGTATTTT
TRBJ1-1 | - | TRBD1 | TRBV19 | CASSMGTEYRVTFF | TGTGCCAGTAGTATGGGGACAGAATATCGGGTTACTTTCTTT
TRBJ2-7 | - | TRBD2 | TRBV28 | CASSLGTSLEQYF | TGTGCCAGCAGTTTAGGGACTAGCCTCGAGCAGTACTTC
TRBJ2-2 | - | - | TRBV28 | CASSSNTGELFF | TGTGCCAGCAGTTCCAACACCGGGGAGCTGTTTTTT
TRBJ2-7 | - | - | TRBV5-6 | CASSSPLFEEQYF | TGTGCCAGCAGCTCGCCTCTCTTCGAAGAGCAGTACTTC
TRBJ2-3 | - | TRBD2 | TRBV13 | CASSLLTSGTTDTQYF | TGTGCCAGCAGCCTCCTGACTAGCGGGACCACAGATACGCAGTATTTT
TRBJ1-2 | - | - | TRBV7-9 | CASSQQEAYGYTF | TGTGCCAGCAGCCAACAGGAGGCCTATGGCTACACCTTC
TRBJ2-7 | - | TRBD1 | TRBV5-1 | CASSTPGQGFYEQYF | TGCGCCAGCAGCACACCGGGACAGGGGTTCTACGAGCAGTACTTC
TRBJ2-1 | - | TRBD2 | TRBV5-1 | CASSLVSGSHLGQFF | TGCGCCAGCAGCTTGGTTAGCGGGAGCCACCTGGGGCAGTTCTTC
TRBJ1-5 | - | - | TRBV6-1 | CASSRGFGQPQHF | TGTGCCAGCAGTCGGGGGTTTGGTCAGCCCCAGCATTTT
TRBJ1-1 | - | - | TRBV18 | CASSPDRPNTEAFF | TGTGCCAGCTCACCAGACCGACCGAACACTGAAGCTTTCTTT
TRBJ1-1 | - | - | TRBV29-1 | CSVVTVNTEAFF | TGCAGCGTAGTGACAGTGAACACTGAAGCTTTCTTT
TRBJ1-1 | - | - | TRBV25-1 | CASSGWAEKNTEAFF | TGTGCCAGCTCGGGATGGGCAGAGAAGAACACTGAAGCTTTCTTT
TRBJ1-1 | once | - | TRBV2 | CASSELGEAFF | TGTGCCAGCAGTGAACTCGGTGAAGCTTTCTTT
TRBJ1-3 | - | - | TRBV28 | CASSLHGVAGNTIYF | TGTGCCAGCAGTTTACACGGAGTCGCTGGAAACACCATATATTTT
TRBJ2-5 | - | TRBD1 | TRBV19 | CASTPTGSETQYF | TGTGCCAGTACGCCGACAGGGTCGGAGACCCAGTACTTC
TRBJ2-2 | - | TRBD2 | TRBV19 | CASSMGLAGHTGELFF | TGTGCCAGTAGTATGGGACTAGCGGGACACACCGGGGAGCTGTTTTTT
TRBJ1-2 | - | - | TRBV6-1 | CASSERGRNYGYTF | TGTGCCAGCAGTGAAAGGGGCAGAAACTATGGCTACACCTTC